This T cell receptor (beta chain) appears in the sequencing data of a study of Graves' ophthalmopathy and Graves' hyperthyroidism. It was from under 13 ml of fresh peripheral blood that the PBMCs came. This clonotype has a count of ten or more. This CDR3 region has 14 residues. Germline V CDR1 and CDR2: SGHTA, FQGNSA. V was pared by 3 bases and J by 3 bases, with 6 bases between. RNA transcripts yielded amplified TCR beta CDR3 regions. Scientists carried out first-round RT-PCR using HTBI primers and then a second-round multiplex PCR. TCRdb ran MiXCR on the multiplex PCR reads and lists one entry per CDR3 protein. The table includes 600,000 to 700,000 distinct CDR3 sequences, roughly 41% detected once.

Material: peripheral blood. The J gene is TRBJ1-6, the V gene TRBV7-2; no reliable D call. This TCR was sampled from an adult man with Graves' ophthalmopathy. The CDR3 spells CASSFGIYNSPLHF. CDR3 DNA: TGTGCCAGCAGCTTTGGAATCTATAATTCACCCCTCCACTTT.